These 27 T cell receptor beta chains share one sample of origin, sequenced in a study of blood T cell repertoires in COVID-19. Here immunoSEQ multiplex PCR was the method, and the copy in TCRdb shows in-frame clones only, minus some. The table records approximately 210,000 clones, roughly 81% of them present only once. Sample: peripheral blood. The source is a woman aged 45-65 years with active or convalescent COVID-19.

V gene TRBV5-1 combines with J gene TRBJ1-5, with 10 bases aligning to TRBD1. Trimming took 4 bases from V and 1 from J; bases not matched to a gene: 5. In germline, CDR1 is SGHRS, CDR2 YFSETQ. CDR3 length: 16 amino acids. The CDR3 DNA reads as TGCGCCAGCAGCGCGGGGACAGGGGAGAGCAATCAGCCCCAGCATTTT. It specifies CASSAGTGESNQPQHF.

J is TRBJ1-4 and V is TRBV5-1, with a possible D match to TRBD1 (5 bases). The CDR3 consists of 15 residues. CDR1 and CDR2 (germline): SGHRS, YFSETQ. With 0 bases removed from V and 6 bases from J, the gap between germline ends came to 12 bases. In nucleotides, the CDR3 is TGCGCCAGCAGCTTGGCAGGCAGGGAGGATGAAAAACTGTTTTTT. It yields the protein CASSLAGREDEKLFF.

The gene calls are TRBV10-2 and TRBJ2-3; the match to TRBD1 covers 9 bases. The germline gives CDR1 WSHSY, CDR2 SAAADI. V lost 3 bases, J lost 3 bases, and 1 base stayed unmatched. The CDR3 extends over 14 amino acids. CDR3 DNA sequence: TGCGCCAGCAGTGACGGACAGGGGACAGATACGCAGTATTTT. Translation: CASSDGQGTDTQYF.

The CDR3 coding sequence is TGTGCCAGCAGTGGCGTGCTTAGAAACACCGGGGAGCTGTTTTTT. It codes for CASSGVLRNTGELFF. V is TRBV2 and J is TRBJ2-2; D uncertain. The CDR3 has 15 residues. Deletions cut 4 bases from V and 2 bases from J, with 11 bases between. Germline CDR1 and CDR2: SNHLY and FYNNEI.

The V and J genes are TRBV18 and TRBJ1-5; tentative D call: TRBD1 (5 bases). The CDR3 totals 14 residues. Germline-derived CDR1 and CDR2 are KGHSH and LQKENI. The V end was cut by 5 bases, the J end by 6 bases, with 14 bases between. The CDR3 sequence is CASSSGLQTQPQHF. For the CDR3, the DNA is TGTGCCAGCTCATCGGGACTCCAGACTCAGCCCCAGCATTTT.

This rearrangement joins TRBV19 to TRBJ2-1; no reliable D call. The CDR3 spans 13 residues. Germline V lookup: CDR1 LNHDA, CDR2 SQIVND (reference sequence). V lost 5 bases and J lost 6, with 11 bases in between. In DNA, the CDR3 is TGTGCCAGTAGTGAACGAGGAGTCAATGAGCAGTTCTTC. This translates into CASSERGVNEQFF.

This chain links TRBV5-1 with TRBJ2-6; TRBD1 might be the D (5 bases). V shed 3 bases and J shed 0 bases, with 10 bases lying between them. The CDR3 is 16 amino acids. Germline CDR1 reads SGHRS; CDR2 reads YFSETQ. CDR3 sequence reads: CASSSGRYSGANVLTF. CDR3 in DNA: TGCGCCAGCAGCTCAGGGCGATACTCTGGGGCCAACGTCCTGACTTTC.

This sequence joins TRBV3-1 (or the pseudogene TRBV3-2) and TRBJ1-5, with TRBD1 as a possible D gene (6 bases). This CDR3 spans 14 amino acids. Trimming pared 4 bases from V and 5 bases from J, leaving 12 bases between. Germline CDR1 LGHDT, CDR2 YNNKEL (reference sequence). CDR3 sequence: CASSREQGDQPQHF. CDR3 bases: TGTGCCAGCAGCCGAGAACAGGGAGATCAGCCCCAGCATTTT.

The V call is TRBV3-1 (or the pseudogene TRBV3-2), the J call TRBJ2-7, with D tentatively TRBD1 (6 bases). The CDR3 runs 15 residues. Germline values: CDR1 LGHDT, CDR2 YNNKEL (reference sequence). Trimming cost V 3 bases and J 4 bases, with 16 bases left between them. CDR3 protein: CASSHPGTQEYEQYV. CDR3 in DNA: TGTGCCAGCAGCCATCCCGGGACACAAGAATACGAGCAGTACGTC.

J is TRBJ1-3 and V is TRBV3-1 (or the pseudogene TRBV3-2); unclear D gene. This CDR3 has 12 amino acids. Germline V lookup: CDR1 LGHDT, CDR2 YNNKEL (reference sequence). V was shortened by 4 bases and J by 4 bases, with 5 bases between the two germline ends. DNA for the CDR3: TGTGCCAGCAGCCTTTCGGGAAACACCATATATTTT. Its protein is CASSLSGNTIYF.

The CDR3 nucleotides are TGTGCCAGCAGATCCGGGACAGGAAACTATGGCTACACCTTC. It specifies CASRSGTGNYGYTF. The genes are TRBV6-5 and TRBJ1-2; 8 nucleotides align to TRBD1. The V segment lost 6 bases and the J segment 2 bases; nucleotides outside the gene matches: 5. The CDR3 spans 14 residues. Germline CDR1 is MNHEY and CDR2 is SVGAGI.

The rearrangement links TRBV6-5 to TRBJ2-3; 7 bases fit TRBD1. J gave up 3 bases and V 7 bases, and 7 bases lay outside the gene matches. CDR3 length: 14 amino acids. CDR1 is MNHEY, CDR2 SVGAGI, per germline. The CDR3, as DNA: TGTGCCAGCATGGTACAGGGGATAACAGATACGCAGTATTTT. Its protein is CASMVQGITDTQYF.

This chain uses TRBV28 with TRBJ2-2; 9 bases map to TRBD2. Germline lookup yields CDR1 MDHEN and CDR2 SYDVKM. Trimming cost V 3 bases and J 3 bases; bases outside gene matches: 8. The CDR3 has 17 amino acids. CDR3 coding DNA: TGTGCCAGCAGTTTGATCGCGGGGGGGCTCGACACCGGGGAGCTGTTTTTT. Its translation is CASSLIAGGLDTGELFF. Full variable domain (remainder filled in from reference TRBV28 and TRBJ2-2): DVKVTQSSRYLVKRTGEKVFLECVQDMDHENMFWYRQDPGLGLRLIYFSYDVKMKEKGDIPEGYSVSREKKERFSLILESASTNQTSMYLCASSLIAGGLDTGELFFGEGSRLTVL.

This rearrangement joins TRBV3-1 (or the pseudogene TRBV3-2) to TRBJ2-3, with 9 bases aligning to TRBD2. V trimming: 5 bases; J trimming: 6 bases; junction bases outside the gene matches: 9. CDR1 LGHDT and CDR2 YNNKEL come from the germline V gene (reference sequence). The CDR3 has 15 residues. CDR3 sequence: CASSRQAGGGDTQYF. In nucleotides, the CDR3 is TGTGCCAGCAGCAGACAAGCGGGGGGCGGGGATACGCAGTATTTT.

This sequence joins TRBV10-1 and TRBJ2-3, with a possible D match to TRBD1 (5 bases). Trimming left V 6 bases short and J 0 bases short, with 13 bases between. Germline V gene data show CDR1 as WNHNN and CDR2 as SYGVQD (reference sequence). This CDR3 is built from 15 residues. CDR3 DNA: TGCGCCAGCAGCATGACAGCGAAGAGCACAGATACGCAGTATTTT. Its translation is CASSMTAKSTDTQYF.

The rearrangement links TRBV5-1 to TRBJ1-1; possible D gene TRBD1, 6 bases. The CDR3 is made up of 17 amino acids. Trimming pared 2 bases from V and 5 bases from J, leaving 22 bases between. Looked up from germline, CDR1 is SGHRS and CDR2 is YFSETQ. The CDR3 DNA sequence: TGCGCCAGCAGCTTAGGTACAGGGAGGGGAGAAGTGACTGAAGCTTTCTTT. It is translated as CASSLGTGRGEVTEAFF. The variable domain in full, with the rest retrieved from reference TRBV5-1 and TRBJ1-1, is KAGVTQTPRYLIKTRGQQVTLSCSPISGHRSVSWYQQTPGQGLQFLFEYFSETQRNKGNFPGRFSGRQFSNSRSEMNVSTLELGDSALYLCASSLGTGRGEVTEAFFGQGTRLTVV.

CDR3 DNA sequence: TGTGCCAGCAGTCAGAACCCGGGGACTCCTACAATGATGCAGTTCTTC. This translates into CASSQNPGTPTMMQFF. V usage is TRBV27 and J usage is TRBJ2-1; a possible D gene is TRBD2 (6 bases). This CDR3 is built from 16 residues. The germline gives CDR1 MNHEY, CDR2 SMNVEV (reference sequence). Between the trimmed V and J ends, which lost 5 bases and 12 bases, there was a span of 26 bases.

This clone was counted once. This chain links TRBV12-3 or TRBV12-4 with TRBJ1-2, with TRBD1 as a possible D gene (5 bases). V was shortened by 6 bases and J by 7 bases, with 15 bases between the two germline ends. The CDR3 is 13 amino acids. In DNA form, the CDR3 reads TGTGCCAGCAGCTTGCGGGGGATCTCTGGCTACACCTTC. It yields the protein CASSLRGISGYTF.

The chain has TRBV19 and TRBJ1-2; tentative D call: TRBD1 (6 bases). In germline, CDR1 is LNHDA, CDR2 SQIVND (reference sequence). V was trimmed by 6 bases and J by 6 bases, leaving 20 bases between them. The length of the CDR3 is 15 residues. In DNA, the CDR3 is TGTGCCAGTAGAAACTTACAGGGCGGCGTCGATGGCTACACCTTC. Amino acids: CASRNLQGGVDGYTF.

J is TRBJ2-7 and V is TRBV6-6, with 11 nucleotides matching TRBD2. The V and J ends lost 5 bases and 0 bases, in that order; junction bases with no gene match: 9. The length of the CDR3 is 17 residues. Germline CDR1 MNHNY, CDR2 SVGAGI (reference sequence). The CDR3 nucleotides are TGTGCCAGCAGTCGCCGACTAGCGGGGAGGAGCTCCTACGAGCAGTACTTC. Translated: CASSRRLAGRSSYEQYF.

The V and J genes are TRBV29-1 and TRBJ1-1, with TRBD1 matching 11 bases. Trimming at V came to 6 bases and at J to 4 bases, leaving 4 bases not matched to a gene. This CDR3 contains 13 residues. Germline V lookup: CDR1 SQVTM, CDR2 ANQGSEA. The CDR3 is CSVGQGAVTEAFF. In DNA form, the CDR3 reads TGCAGCGTCGGACAGGGGGCGGTCACTGAAGCTTTCTTT.

The V gene is TRBV2, the J gene TRBJ2-1; 10 bases are shared with TRBD2. This CDR3 is 15 amino acids long. From germline, CDR1 is SNHLY and CDR2 FYNNEI. J gave up 1 base and V 6 bases, and 3 bases lay outside the gene matches. The CDR3 sequence: CASSVAGGSYNEQFF. The CDR3 DNA is TGTGCCAGCAGCGTAGCGGGGGGATCCTACAATGAGCAGTTCTTC.

The chain recombines TRBV30 with TRBJ1-6; 8 nucleotides agree with TRBD1. The CDR3 runs to 12 residues. J gave up 8 bases and V 5 bases, and 2 bases lay outside the gene matches. Germline loops: CDR1 GTSNPN, CDR2 SVGIG (reference sequence). The CDR3 nucleotides read TGTGCCTGGGGACAGGGTGATTCACCCCTCCACTTT. It specifies CAWGQGDSPLHF.

The CDR3 region has the DNA TGTGCCAGCAGCGACTCTTCGGGCTATGGCTACACCTTC. Residues: CASSDSSGYGYTF. The chain carries TRBV6-5 and TRBJ1-2; D unclear. The CDR3 has 13 residues. Trimming pared 6 bases from V and 4 bases from J, leaving 12 bases between. CDR1 and CDR2 (germline): MNHEY, SVGAGI.

This clone showed up just a few times. The chain carries TRBV9 and TRBJ1-1; 11 bases are shared with TRBD1. The CDR3 is 15 amino acids. From germline, CDR1 is SGDLS and CDR2 YYNGEE. Trimming cost V 3 bases and J 3 bases; bases outside gene matches: 4. The CDR3 here is CASSADRGPDTEAFF. The CDR3 nucleotides read TGTGCCAGCAGCGCGGACAGGGGGCCGGACACTGAAGCTTTCTTT.

This clone was detected only once. CDR3 protein: CAISRVLNTEAFF. The CDR3 DNA follows: TGTGCCATCAGCAGGGTCTTGAACACTGAAGCTTTCTTT. The rearrangement links TRBV10-3 to TRBJ1-1; weak D call: TRBD1 (5 bases). With 6 bases removed from V and 0 bases from J, the gap between germline ends came to 8 bases. The germline V gene has CDR1 ENHRY and CDR2 SYGVKD. The CDR3 runs 13 residues.

The rearrangement joins TRBV4-1 to TRBJ2-7, with a weak D call TRBD1 (6 bases). The germline V gene has CDR1 MGHRA and CDR2 YSYEKL. The CDR3 extends over 13 amino acids. Trimming took off 0 bases at V and 4 bases at J, with 7 bases between the two ends. CDR3 region: CASSQDQGYEQYV. The CDR3 bases are TGCGCCAGCAGCCAAGATCAGGGGTACGAGCAGTACGTC.